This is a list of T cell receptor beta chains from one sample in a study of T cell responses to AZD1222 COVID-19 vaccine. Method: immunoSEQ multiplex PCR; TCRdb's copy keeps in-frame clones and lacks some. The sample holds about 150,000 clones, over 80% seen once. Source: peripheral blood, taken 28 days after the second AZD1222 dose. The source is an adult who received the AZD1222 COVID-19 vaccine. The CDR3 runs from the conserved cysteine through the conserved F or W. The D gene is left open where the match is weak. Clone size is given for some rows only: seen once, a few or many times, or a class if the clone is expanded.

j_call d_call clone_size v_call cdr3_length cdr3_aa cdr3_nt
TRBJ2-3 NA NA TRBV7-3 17 CASSLGILTFGPDTQYF TGTGCCAGCAGCTTAGGTATATTGACCTTCGGCCCAGATACGCAGTATTTT
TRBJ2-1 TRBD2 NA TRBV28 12 CASSLVKREPFF TGTGCCAGCAGTTTGGTGAAGCGGGAACCGTTCTTC
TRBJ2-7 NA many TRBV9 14 CASSVGSEPYEQYF TGTGCCAGCAGCGTAGGGTCAGAACCCTACGAGCAGTACTTC
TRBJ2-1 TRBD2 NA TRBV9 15 CASSTLAVSYNEQFF TGTGCCAGCAGCACACTAGCGGTCTCCTACAATGAGCAGTTCTTC
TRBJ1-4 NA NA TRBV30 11 CAWSDREELFF TGTGCCTGGAGTGACCGGGAAGAACTTTTTTTT
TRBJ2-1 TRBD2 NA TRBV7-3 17 CASSLASGRTTYNEQFF TGTGCCAGCAGCTTAGCTAGCGGGAGGACTACCTACAATGAGCAGTTCTTC
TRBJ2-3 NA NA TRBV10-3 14 CAISESSGADTQYF TGTGCCATCAGTGAGTCTTCAGGGGCAGATACGCAGTATTTT
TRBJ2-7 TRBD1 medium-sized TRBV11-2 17 CASSQPTQGAGSYEQYF TGTGCCAGCAGCCAACCGACTCAGGGGGCGGGTTCCTACGAGCAGTACTTC
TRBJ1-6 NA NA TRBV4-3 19 CASSQGTGGGSSYNSPLHF TGCGCCAGCAGCCAAGGGACGGGGGGAGGTTCCTCCTATAATTCACCCCTCCACTTT
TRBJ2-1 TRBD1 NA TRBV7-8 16 CASSKLPGQGSNEQFF TGTGCCAGCAGCAAACTCCCGGGACAGGGTTCCAATGAGCAGTTCTTC
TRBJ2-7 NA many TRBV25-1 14 CASSLGLRGNEQYF TGTGCCAGCAGTTTGGGACTGAGGGGGAACGAGCAGTACTTC
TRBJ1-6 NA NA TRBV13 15 CASSADSSYNSPLHF TGTGCCAGCAGCGCCGACAGCTCCTATAATTCACCCCTCCACTTT
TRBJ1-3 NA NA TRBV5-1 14 CASSAGKDGNTIYF TGCGCCAGCAGCGCAGGGAAGGACGGAAACACCATATATTTT
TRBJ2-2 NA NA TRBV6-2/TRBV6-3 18 CASSLVGVSAGWDGELFF TGTGCCAGCAGCCTCGTGGGTGTCTCGGCGGGATGGGACGGGGAGCTGTTTTTT
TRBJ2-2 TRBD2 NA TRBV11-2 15 CATPVIAGVGGELFF TGTGCCACCCCCGTCATCGCGGGAGTGGGCGGGGAGCTGTTTTTT
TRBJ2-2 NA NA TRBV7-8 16 CASSPLVAENTGELFF TGTGCCAGCAGCCCCCTCGTAGCGGAGAACACCGGGGAGCTGTTTTTT
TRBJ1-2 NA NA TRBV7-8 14 CASSLEIQGGGYTF TGTGCCAGCAGCTTAGAGATACAGGGAGGTGGCTACACCTTC
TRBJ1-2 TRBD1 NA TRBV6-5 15 CASRPDRDGIYGYTF TGTGCCAGCAGACCTGACAGGGACGGTATCTATGGCTACACCTTC
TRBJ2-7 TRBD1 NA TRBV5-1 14 CASSRWGQSYEQYF TGCGCCAGCAGTCGCTGGGGACAGAGCTACGAGCAGTACTTC
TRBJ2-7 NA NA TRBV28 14 CASRATGRSYEQYF TGTGCCAGCAGGGCGACAGGACGATCCTACGAGCAGTACTTC
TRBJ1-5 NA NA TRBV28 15 CASRLGQLSNQPQHF TGTGCCAGCAGATTAGGACAGCTTAGCAATCAGCCCCAGCATTTT
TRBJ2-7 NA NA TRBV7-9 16 CASSLVVGASSYEQYF TGTGCCAGCAGCCTAGTGGTAGGGGCCAGCTCCTACGAGCAGTACTTC
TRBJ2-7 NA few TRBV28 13 CASTGPSPREQYF TGTGCCAGCACCGGGCCCTCCCCCCGAGAGCAGTACTTC
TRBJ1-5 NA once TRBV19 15 CASSRGGGDGQPQHF TGTGCCAGTAGTAGGGGAGGAGGGGACGGTCAGCCCCAGCATTTT
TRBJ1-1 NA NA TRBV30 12 CTRGRLNTEAFF TGTACCCGGGGTCGGCTGAACACTGAAGCTTTCTTT
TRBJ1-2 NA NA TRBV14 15 CASSQGGGTNYGYTF TGTGCCAGCAGCCAAGGTGGGGGCACTAACTATGGCTACACCTTC
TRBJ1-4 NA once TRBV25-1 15 CASSDADRWGEKLFF TGTGCCAGCAGTGATGCAGACAGGTGGGGTGAAAAACTGTTTTTT
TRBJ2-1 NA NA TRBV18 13 CASSPQRYYEQFF TGTGCCAGCTCACCGCAAAGGTACTATGAGCAGTTCTTC
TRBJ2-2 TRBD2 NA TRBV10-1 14 CASTSGSLTGELFF TGCGCCAGCACTAGCGGGAGCCTCACCGGGGAGCTGTTTTTT
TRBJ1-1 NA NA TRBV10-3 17 CAISDSGGSARGTEAFF TGTGCCATCAGTGATTCGGGGGGCTCAGCGCGTGGAACTGAAGCTTTCTTT
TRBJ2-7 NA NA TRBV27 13 CASSIPGSYEQYF TGTGCCAGCAGTATCCCCGGGTCCTACGAGCAGTACTTC
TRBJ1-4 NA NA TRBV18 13 CASSGPGGEELFF TGTGCCAGCTCCGGACCCGGGGGTGAAGAACTGTTTTTT
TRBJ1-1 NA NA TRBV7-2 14 CASSLLGQWAEAFF TGTGCCAGCAGCCTCCTAGGACAGTGGGCTGAAGCTTTCTTT
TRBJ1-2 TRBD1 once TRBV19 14 CASSRGQGNYGYTF TGTGCCAGTAGTAGAGGACAGGGAAACTATGGCTACACCTTC
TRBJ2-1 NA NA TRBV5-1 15 CASSSGPGVGNEQFF TGCGCCAGCAGCTCTGGTCCAGGGGTAGGTAATGAGCAGTTCTTC
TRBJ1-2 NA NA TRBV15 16 CATSRATGRGLYGYTF TGTGCCACCAGCAGAGCAACAGGACGCGGACTCTATGGCTACACCTTC
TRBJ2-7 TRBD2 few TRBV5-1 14 CASSLGGKPYEQYF TGCGCCAGCAGTCTGGGGGGGAAACCCTACGAGCAGTACTTC
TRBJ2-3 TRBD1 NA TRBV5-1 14 CASSGWTGEDTQYF TGCGCCAGCAGCGGATGGACAGGAGAGGATACGCAGTATTTT
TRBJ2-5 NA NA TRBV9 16 CASSVGQGGGQETQYF TGTGCCAGCAGCGTAGGTCAGGGAGGTGGCCAAGAGACCCAGTACTTC
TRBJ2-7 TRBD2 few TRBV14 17 CASSQDRLGVSGRNFYF TGTGCCAGCAGCCAAGATAGGCTCGGTGTTAGCGGGAGAAACTTTTACTTC
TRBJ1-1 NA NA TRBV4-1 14 CASGEGPLNTEAFF TGCGCCAGCGGTGAGGGGCCGCTGAACACTGAAGCTTTCTTT
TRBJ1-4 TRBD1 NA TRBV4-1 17 CASSQWTGGTANEKLFF TGCGCCAGCAGCCAATGGACAGGGGGCACGGCTAATGAAAAACTGTTTTTT
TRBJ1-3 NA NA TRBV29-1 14 CSVVSGFSGNTIYF TGCAGCGTTGTATCCGGGTTCTCTGGAAACACCATATATTTT
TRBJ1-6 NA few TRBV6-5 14 CASKAAPGGSALHF TGTGCCAGTAAGGCAGCCCCTGGCGGATCGGCCCTCCACTTT
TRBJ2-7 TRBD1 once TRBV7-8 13 CASSRTGATEQYF TGTGCCAGCAGCCGGACAGGGGCGACCGAGCAGTACTTC
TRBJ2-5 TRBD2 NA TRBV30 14 CAWSFSGAEETQYF TGTGCCTGGAGTTTTAGCGGGGCGGAAGAGACCCAGTACTTC
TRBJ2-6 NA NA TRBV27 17 CASSRRRDLVGANVLTF TGTGCCAGCAGTCGGCGCAGGGACCTTGTTGGGGCCAACGTCCTGACTTTC
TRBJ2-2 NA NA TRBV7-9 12 CASSLSAGELFF TGTGCCAGCAGCCTCTCGGCCGGGGAGCTGTTTTTT
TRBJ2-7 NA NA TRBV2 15 CASSEAGRDNYEQYF TGTGCCAGCAGTGAAGCCGGCCGGGACAACTACGAGCAGTACTTC
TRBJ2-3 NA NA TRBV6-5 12 CASTRDADTQYF TGTGCCAGCACTAGGGACGCAGATACGCAGTATTTT
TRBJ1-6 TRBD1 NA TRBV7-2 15 CASSLATGGYSPLHF TGTGCCAGCAGCTTAGCGACAGGGGGATATTCACCCCTCCACTTT
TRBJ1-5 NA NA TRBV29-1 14 CSVVSGLGDQPQHF TGCAGCGTTGTATCCGGGTTGGGGGATCAGCCCCAGCATTTT
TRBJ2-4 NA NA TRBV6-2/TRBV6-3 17 CASSYGATGYTKNIQYF TGTGCCAGCAGTTACGGGGCCACCGGATATACCAAAAACATTCAGTACTTC
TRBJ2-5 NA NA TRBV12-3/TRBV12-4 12 CASSANQETQYF TGTGCCAGCAGTGCGAACCAAGAGACCCAGTACTTC
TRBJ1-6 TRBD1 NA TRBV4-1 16 CASSQDNNRGYSPLHF TGCGCCAGCAGCCAAGATAATAACAGGGGTTATTCACCCCTCCACTTT